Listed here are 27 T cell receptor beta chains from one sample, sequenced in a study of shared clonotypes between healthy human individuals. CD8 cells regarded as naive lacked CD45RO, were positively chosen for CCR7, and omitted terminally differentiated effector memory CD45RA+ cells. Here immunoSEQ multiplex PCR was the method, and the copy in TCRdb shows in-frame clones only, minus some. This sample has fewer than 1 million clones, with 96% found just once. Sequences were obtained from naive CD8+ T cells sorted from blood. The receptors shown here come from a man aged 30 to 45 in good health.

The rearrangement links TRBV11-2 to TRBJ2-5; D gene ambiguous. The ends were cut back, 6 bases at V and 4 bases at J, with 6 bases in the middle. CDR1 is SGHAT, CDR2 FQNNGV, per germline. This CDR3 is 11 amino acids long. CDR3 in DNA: TGTGCCAGCAGGCTGTTAGAGACCCAGTACTTC. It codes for CASRLLETQYF.

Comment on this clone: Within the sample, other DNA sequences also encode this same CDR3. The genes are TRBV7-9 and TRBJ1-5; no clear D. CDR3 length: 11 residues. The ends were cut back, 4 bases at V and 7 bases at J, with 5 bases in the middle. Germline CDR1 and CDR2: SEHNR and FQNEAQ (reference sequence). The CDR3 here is CASSSGQPQHF. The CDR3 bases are TGTGCCAGCAGCTCAGGACAGCCCCAGCATTTT.

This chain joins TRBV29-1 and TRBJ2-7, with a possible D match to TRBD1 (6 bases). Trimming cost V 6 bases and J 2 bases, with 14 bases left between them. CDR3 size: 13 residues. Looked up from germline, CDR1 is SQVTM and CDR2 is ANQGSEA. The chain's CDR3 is CSVTGHAAYEQYF. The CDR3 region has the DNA TGCAGCGTCACGGGACACGCAGCCTACGAGCAGTACTTC.

CDR3 sequence: CASSLALAGGSDGELFF. Here the CDR3 DNA reads TGTGCCAGCAGCTTAGCTCTCGCGGGAGGGAGTGACGGGGAGCTGTTTTTT. The chain couples TRBV7-6 to TRBJ2-2, with TRBD2 matching 9 bases. The CDR3 covers 17 residues. CDR1 SGHVS and CDR2 FNYEAQ come from the germline V gene. J was trimmed by 7 bases and V by 0 bases; bases with no gene match: 9.

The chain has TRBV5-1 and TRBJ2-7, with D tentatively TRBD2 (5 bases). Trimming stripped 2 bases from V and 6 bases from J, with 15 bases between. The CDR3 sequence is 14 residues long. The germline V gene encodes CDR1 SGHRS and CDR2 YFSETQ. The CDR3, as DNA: TGCGCCAGCAGCTTAGGACTCGAGGACTCCGAGCAGTACTTC. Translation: CASSLGLEDSEQYF. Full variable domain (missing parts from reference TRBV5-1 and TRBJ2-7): KAGVTQTPRYLIKTRGQQVTLSCSPISGHRSVSWYQQTPGQGLQFLFEYFSETQRNKGNFPGRFSGRQFSNSRSEMNVSTLELGDSALYLCASSLGLEDSEQYFGPGTRLTVT.

The CDR3 here is CASSRSPNRGEPSQYF. The CDR3 bases are TGTGCCAGCAGCCGCAGTCCTAACAGGGGGGAGCCGTCCCAGTACTTC. The V and J genes are TRBV7-9 and TRBJ2-5, with 8 bases matching TRBD1. Germline CDR1 is SEHNR and CDR2 is FQNEAQ (reference sequence). The CDR3 has 16 residues. V was clipped by 5 bases and J by 9 bases; unmatched bases: 17.

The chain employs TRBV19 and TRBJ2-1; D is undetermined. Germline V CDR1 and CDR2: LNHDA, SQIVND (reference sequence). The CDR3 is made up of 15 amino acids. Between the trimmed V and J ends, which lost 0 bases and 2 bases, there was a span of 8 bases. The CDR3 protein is CASSIDTITYNEQFF. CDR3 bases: TGTGCCAGTAGTATAGACACAATTACCTACAATGAGCAGTTCTTC.

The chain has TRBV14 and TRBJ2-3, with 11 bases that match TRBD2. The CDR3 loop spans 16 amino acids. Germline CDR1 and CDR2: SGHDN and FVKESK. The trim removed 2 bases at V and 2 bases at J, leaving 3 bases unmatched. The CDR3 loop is CASSQLLAGDTDTQYF. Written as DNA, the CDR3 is TGTGCCAGCAGCCAATTACTAGCGGGGGACACAGATACGCAGTATTTT.

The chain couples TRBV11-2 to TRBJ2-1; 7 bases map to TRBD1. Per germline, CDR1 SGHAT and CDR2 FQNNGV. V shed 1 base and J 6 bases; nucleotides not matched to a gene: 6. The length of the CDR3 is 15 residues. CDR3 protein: CASSLGTGYSNEQFF. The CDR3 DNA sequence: TGTGCCAGCAGCTTAGGGACAGGTTACAGCAATGAGCAGTTCTTC. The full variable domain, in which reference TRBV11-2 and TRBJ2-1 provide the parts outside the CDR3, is EAGVAQSPRYKIIEKRQSVAFWCNPISGHATLYWYQQILGQGPKLLIQFQNNGVVDDSQLPKDRFSAERLKGVDSTLKIQPAKLEDSAVYLCASSLGTGYSNEQFFGPGTRLTVL.

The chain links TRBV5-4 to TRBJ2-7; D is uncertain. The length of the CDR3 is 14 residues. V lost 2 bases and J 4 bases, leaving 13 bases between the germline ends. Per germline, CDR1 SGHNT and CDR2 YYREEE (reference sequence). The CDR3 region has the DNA TGTGCCAGCAGCTTCCGAGACACTGAGTACGAGCAGTACTTC. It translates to CASSFRDTEYEQYF.

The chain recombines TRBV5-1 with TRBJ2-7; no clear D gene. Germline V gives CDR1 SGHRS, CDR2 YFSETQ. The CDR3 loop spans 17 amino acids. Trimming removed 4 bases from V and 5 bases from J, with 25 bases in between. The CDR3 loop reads CASSPTAQNPLRHEQYF. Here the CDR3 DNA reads TGCGCCAGCAGCCCCACAGCCCAAAACCCACTGAGACACGAGCAGTACTTC.

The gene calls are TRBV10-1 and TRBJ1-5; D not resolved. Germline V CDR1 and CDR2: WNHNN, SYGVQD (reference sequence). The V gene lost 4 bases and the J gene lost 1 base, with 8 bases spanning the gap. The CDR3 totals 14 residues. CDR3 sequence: CASSVTLSNQPQHF. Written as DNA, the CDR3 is TGCGCCAGCAGTGTGACACTAAGCAATCAGCCCCAGCATTTT.

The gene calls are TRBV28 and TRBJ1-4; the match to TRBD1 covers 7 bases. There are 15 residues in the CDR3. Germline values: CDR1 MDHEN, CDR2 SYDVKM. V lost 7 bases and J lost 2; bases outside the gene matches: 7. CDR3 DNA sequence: TGTGCCAGCACTCTCGGACAGGCCACTAATGAAAAACTGTTTTTT. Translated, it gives CASTLGQATNEKLFF. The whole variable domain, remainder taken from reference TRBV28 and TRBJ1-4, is DVKVTQSSRYLVKRTGEKVFLECVQDMDHENMFWYRQDPGLGLRLIYFSYDVKMKEKGDIPEGYSVSREKKERFSLILESASTNQTSMYLCASTLGQATNEKLFFGSGTQLSVL.

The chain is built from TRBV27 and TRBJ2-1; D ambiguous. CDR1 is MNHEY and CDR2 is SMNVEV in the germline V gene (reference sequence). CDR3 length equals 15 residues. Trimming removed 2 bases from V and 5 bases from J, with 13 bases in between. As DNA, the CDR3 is TGTGCCAGCAGTTTAAATCCCCCGACTCACAATGAGCAGTTCTTC. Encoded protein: CASSLNPPTHNEQFF.

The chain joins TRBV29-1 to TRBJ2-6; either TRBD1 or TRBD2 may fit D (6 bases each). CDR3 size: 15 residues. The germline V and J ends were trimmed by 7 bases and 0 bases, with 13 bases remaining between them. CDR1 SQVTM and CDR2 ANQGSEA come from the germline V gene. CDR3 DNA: TGCAGCGCAGGGGACTGGGACTCTGGGGCCAACGTCCTGACTTTC. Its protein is CSAGDWDSGANVLTF.

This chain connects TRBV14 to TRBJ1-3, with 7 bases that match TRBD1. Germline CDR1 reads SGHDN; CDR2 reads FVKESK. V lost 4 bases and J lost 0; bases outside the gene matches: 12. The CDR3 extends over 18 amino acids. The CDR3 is CASSRYPGGPSSGNTIYF. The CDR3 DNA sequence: TGTGCCAGCAGCCGCTACCCAGGGGGGCCAAGCTCTGGAAACACCATATATTTT.

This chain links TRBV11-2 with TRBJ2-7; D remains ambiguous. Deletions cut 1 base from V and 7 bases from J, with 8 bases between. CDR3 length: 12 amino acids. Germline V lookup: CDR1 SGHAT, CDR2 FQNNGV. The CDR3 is CASSLVVEEQYF. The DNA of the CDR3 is TGTGCCAGCAGCTTAGTAGTTGAAGAGCAGTACTTC.

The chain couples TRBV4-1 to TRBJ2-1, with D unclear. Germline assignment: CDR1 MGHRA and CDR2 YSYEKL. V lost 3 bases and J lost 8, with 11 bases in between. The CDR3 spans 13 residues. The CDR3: CASSQVVWDEQFF. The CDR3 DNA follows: TGCGCCAGCAGCCAGGTAGTTTGGGATGAGCAGTTCTTC.

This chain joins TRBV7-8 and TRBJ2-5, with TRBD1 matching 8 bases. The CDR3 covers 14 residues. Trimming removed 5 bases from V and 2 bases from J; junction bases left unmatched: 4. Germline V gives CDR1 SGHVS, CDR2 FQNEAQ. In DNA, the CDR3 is TGTGCCAGCAGCCACAGGACAGGGCAAGAGACCCAGTACTTC. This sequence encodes CASSHRTGQETQYF.

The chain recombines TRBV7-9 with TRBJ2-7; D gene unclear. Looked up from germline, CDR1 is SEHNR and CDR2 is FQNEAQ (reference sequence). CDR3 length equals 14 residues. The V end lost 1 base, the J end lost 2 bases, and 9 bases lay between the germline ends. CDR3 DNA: TGTGCCAGCAGCTTAGGCGGATTCCCCTACGAGCAGTACTTC. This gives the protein CASSLGGFPYEQYF. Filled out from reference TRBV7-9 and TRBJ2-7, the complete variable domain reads DTGVSQNPRHKITKRGQNVTFRCDPISEHNRLYWYRQTLGQGPEFLTYFQNEAQLEKSRLLSDRFSAERPKGSFSTLEIQRTEQGDSAMYLCASSLGGFPYEQYFGPGTRLTVT.

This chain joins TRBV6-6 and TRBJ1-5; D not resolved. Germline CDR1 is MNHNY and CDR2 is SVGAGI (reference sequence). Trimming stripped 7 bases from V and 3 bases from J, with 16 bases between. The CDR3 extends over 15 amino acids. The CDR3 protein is CASTDEARNNQPQHF. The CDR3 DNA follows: TGTGCCAGCACCGACGAGGCGCGGAACAATCAGCCCCAGCATTTT.

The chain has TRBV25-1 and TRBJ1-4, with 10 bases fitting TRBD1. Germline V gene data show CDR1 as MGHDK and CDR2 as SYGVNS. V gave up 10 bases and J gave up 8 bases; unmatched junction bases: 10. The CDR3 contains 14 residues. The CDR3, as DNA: TGTGCCACCCTAAAGGACAGGGGGAAAGAAAAACTGTTTTTT. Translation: CATLKDRGKEKLFF.

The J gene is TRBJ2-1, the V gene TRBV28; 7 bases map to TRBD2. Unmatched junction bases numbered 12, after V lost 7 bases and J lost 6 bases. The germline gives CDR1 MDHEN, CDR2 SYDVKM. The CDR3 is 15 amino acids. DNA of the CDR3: TGTGCCAGCACCCTTGTGGGGAGGGGACGCAATGAGCAGTTCTTC. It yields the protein CASTLVGRGRNEQFF.

The CDR3 sequence is CSVEAVETGDYNEQFF. For the CDR3, the DNA is TGCAGCGTTGAAGCCGTTGAGACAGGGGACTACAATGAGCAGTTCTTC. J is TRBJ2-1 and V is TRBV29-1; 8 bases map to TRBD1. Trimming removed 1 base from V and 3 bases from J; junction bases left unmatched: 8. The CDR3 spans 16 residues. Germline V gene data show CDR1 as SQVTM and CDR2 as ANQGSEA.

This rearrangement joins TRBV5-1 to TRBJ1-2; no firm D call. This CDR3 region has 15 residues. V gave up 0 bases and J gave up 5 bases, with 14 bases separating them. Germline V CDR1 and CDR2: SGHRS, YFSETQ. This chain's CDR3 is CASSLGIVREYGYTF. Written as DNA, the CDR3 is TGCGCCAGCAGCTTGGGGATAGTGAGGGAATATGGCTACACCTTC.

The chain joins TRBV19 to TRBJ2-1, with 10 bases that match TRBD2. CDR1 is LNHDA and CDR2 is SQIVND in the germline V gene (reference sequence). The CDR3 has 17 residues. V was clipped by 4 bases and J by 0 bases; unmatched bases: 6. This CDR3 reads CASSSSSGRASYNEQFF. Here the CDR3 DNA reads TGTGCCAGTAGTAGTTCCAGCGGGAGGGCCTCCTACAATGAGCAGTTCTTC.

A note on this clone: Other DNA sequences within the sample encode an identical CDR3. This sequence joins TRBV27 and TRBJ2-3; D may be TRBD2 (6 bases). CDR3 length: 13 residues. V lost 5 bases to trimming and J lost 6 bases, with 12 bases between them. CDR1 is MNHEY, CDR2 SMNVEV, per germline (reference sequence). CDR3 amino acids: CASSPSGGDTQYF. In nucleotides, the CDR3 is TGTGCCAGCAGTCCTTCAGGAGGGGATACGCAGTATTTT.